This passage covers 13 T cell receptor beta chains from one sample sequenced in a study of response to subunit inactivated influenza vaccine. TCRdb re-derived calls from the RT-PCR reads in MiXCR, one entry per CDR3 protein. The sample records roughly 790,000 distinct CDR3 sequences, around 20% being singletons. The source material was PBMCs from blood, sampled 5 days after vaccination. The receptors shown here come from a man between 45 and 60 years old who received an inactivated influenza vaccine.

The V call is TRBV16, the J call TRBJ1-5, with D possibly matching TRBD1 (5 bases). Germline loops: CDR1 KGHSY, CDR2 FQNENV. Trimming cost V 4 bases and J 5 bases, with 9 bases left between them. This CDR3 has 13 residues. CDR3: CASSRTRDQPQHF. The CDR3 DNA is TGTGCCAGCAGCCGAACCAGGGATCAGCCCCAGCATTTT. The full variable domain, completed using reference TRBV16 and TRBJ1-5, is GEEVAQTPKHLVRGEGQKAKLYCAPIKGHSYVFWYQQVLKNEFKFLISFQNENVFDETGMPKERFSAKCLPNSPCSLEIQATKLEDSAVYFCASSRTRDQPQHFGDGTRLSIL.

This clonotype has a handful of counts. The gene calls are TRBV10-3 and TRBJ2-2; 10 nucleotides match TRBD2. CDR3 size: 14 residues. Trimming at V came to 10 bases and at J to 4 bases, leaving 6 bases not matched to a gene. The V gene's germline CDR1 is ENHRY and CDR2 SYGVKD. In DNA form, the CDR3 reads TGTGCCAGTCTAGCGGGAGCTGGCACCGGGGAGCTGTTTTTT. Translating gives CASLAGAGTGELFF.

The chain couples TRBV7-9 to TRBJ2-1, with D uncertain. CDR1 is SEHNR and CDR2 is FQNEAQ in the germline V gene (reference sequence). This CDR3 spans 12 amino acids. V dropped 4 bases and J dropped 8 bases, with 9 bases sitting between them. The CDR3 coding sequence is TGTGCCAGCAGCTACCTGTACGATGAGCAGTTCTTC. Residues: CASSYLYDEQFF.

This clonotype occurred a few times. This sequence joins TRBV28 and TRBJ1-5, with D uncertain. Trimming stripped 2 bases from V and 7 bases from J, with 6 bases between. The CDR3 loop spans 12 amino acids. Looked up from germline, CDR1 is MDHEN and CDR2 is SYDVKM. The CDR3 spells CASSLKGQPQHF. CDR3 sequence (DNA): TGTGCCAGCAGTTTAAAGGGCCAGCCCCAGCATTTT.

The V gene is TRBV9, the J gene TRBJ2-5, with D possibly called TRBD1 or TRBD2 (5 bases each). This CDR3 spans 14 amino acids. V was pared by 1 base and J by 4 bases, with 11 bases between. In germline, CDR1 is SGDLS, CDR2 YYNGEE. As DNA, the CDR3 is TGTGCCAGCAGCGTAAGTTCTGGGGGAGAGACCCAGTACTTC. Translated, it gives CASSVSSGGETQYF.

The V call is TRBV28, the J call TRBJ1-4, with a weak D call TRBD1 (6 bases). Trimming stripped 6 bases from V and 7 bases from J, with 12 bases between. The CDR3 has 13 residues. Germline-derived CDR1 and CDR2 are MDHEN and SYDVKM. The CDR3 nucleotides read TGTGCCAGCAGGCAGGGGATGGGTGAAAAACTGTTTTTT. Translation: CASRQGMGEKLFF.

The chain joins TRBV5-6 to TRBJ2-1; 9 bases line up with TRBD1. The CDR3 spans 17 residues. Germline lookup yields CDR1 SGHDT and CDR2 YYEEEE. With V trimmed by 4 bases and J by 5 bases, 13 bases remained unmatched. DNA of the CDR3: TGTGCCAGCAGCGGGAGCTACGGGACAGGGTTGAACAATGAGCAGTTCTTC. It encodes CASSGSYGTGLNNEQFF.

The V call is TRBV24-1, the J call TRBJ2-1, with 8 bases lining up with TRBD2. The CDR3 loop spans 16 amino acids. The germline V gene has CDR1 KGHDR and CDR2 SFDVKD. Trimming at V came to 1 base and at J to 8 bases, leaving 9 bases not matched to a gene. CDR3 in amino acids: CATSDFSGGTGDEQFF. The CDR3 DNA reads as TGTGCCACCAGTGATTTTTCGGGAGGGACGGGCGATGAGCAGTTCTTC.

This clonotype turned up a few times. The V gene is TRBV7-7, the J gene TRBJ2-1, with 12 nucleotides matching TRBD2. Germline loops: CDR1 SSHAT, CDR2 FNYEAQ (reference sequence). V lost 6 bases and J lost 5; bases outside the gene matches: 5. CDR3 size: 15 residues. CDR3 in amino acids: CASSPRLAGDNEQFF. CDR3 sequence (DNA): TGTGCCAGCAGTCCACGACTAGCGGGGGACAATGAGCAGTTCTTC.

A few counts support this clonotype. Here the CDR3 DNA reads TGCAGTACCCGAACGGGGGTGGACACAGATACGCAGTATTTT. It translates to CSTRTGVDTDTQYF. V gene TRBV20-1 combines with J gene TRBJ2-3, with D maybe TRBD2 (6 bases). Trimming pared 8 bases from V and 2 bases from J, leaving 17 bases between. Germline loops: CDR1 DFQATT, CDR2 SNEGSKA (reference sequence). The CDR3 covers 14 residues.

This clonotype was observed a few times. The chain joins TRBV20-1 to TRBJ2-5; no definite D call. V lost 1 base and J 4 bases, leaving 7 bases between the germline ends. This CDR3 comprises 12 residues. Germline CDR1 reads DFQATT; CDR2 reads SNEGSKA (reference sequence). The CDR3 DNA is TGCAGTGCTAGAGGTACATTAGAGACCCAGTACTTC. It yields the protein CSARGTLETQYF.

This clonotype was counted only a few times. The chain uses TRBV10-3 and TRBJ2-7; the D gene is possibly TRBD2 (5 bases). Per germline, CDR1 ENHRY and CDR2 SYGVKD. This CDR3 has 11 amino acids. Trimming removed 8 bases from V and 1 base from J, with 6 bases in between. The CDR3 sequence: CAIRGSYEQYF. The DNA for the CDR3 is TGTGCCATCCGAGGGTCCTACGAGCAGTACTTC.

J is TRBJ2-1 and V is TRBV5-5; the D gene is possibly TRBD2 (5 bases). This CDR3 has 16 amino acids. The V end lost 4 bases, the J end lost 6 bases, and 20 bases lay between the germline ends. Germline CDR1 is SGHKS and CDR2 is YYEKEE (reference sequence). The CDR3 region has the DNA TGTGCCAGCAGCCTGGCTGGTCTCCCGGGGAGCAATGAGCAGTTCTTC. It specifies CASSLAGLPGSNEQFF. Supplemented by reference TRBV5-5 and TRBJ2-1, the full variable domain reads DAGVTQSPTHLIKTRGQQVTLRCSPISGHKSVSWYQQVLGQGPQFIFQYYEKEERGRGNFPDRFSARQFPNYSSELNVNALLLGDSALYLCASSLAGLPGSNEQFFGPGTRLTVL.